This TCR beta chain stems from a study of blood T cell repertoires in COVID-19. Study at large: Samples of COVID-19 (acute and convalescent) were obtained from the United States, Italy and Spain.

The CDR3 length is 14 residues. Per germline, CDR1 MGHRA and CDR2 YSYEKL. The ends lost 4 bases at V and 3 bases at J; junction bases unmatched: 3. The repertoire was sequenced with immunoSEQ multiplex PCR; TCRdb's copy has only in-frame clones and lacks some. The sample has about 180,000 clones, around 80% seen once; the top ten hold about 10%. The sample taken for sequencing was peripheral blood. This TCR was recovered from a woman older than 75 with COVID-19, enrolled during active disease. The chain uses TRBV4-1 and TRBJ2-7, with 10 positions matching TRBD1. For the CDR3, the DNA is TGCGCCAGCAGCCGCGGGACAGGGGTCTACGAGCAGTACTTC. It specifies CASSRGTGVYEQYF.